These T cell receptor beta chains were read from a single sample in a study of T cells in Graves' hyperthyroidism and ophthalmopathy. TCRdb redid the calling of the multiplex PCR reads with MiXCR, one entry per CDR3 protein. This table has about 720,000 distinct CDR3 sequences, 16% appearing once. The sample consisted of blood. The receptors here all came from a man aged 18 to 30 with Graves' hyperthyroidism. The conserved cysteine and the conserved F or W are not part of the CDR3 here. The order of the fields is V gene, J gene, CDR3 protein.

TRBV28	TRBJ2-6	ASNAGSGANVLT
TRBV18	TRBJ2-2	ASSGLGGTGELF
TRBV29-1	TRBJ1-1	SVGAVLNTEAF
TRBV7-2	TRBJ2-3	ASSLTGGNTDTQY
TRBV11-3	TRBJ2-1	ASSPTGGGNEQF
TRBV7-9	TRBJ1-5	ASSFDLDQPQH
TRBV7-2	TRBJ2-5	ASSLRERGNAETQY
TRBV20-1	TRBJ1-2	SASRQGARGYT
TRBV9	TRBJ1-6	ASSRQGVALSPLH
TRBV13	TRBJ2-7	ASSLAGQGEMYEQY
TRBV12-3/TRBV12-4	TRBJ2-7	ASSPRWAEQY
TRBV19	TRBJ2-1	ASSMGDEQF
TRBV30	TRBJ1-4	AWSTGLFNEKLF
TRBV6-2/TRBV6-3	TRBJ2-7	ASSQDMISYEQY
TRBV30	TRBJ2-2	AWSIGSLAGELF
TRBV30	TRBJ1-5	AWSTSDRPWEPQH